This T cell receptor beta chain comes out of a study of blood T cells in healthy people across ages. Germline assignment: CDR1 MGHDK and CDR2 SYGVNS. V was cut by 2 bases and J by 1 base, with 11 bases left in between. This CDR3 is built from 15 residues. This clonotype has only a few counts. Primers used in a second PCR of roughly 7 to 11 cycles were a sample-barcoded 5' primer and a J-beta primer mix. TCRdb ran MiXCR on the 5' RACE reads and lists one entry per CDR3 protein. The sample lists about 1.6 million distinct CDR3 sequences; about 32% were seen once. The chain uses TRBV25-1 and TRBJ1-1; D is perhaps TRBD1 (6 bases). Sequencing input: blood. This TCR derives from a woman younger than 45 in good health. The CDR3 is CASSERGAGNTEAFF. The DNA for the CDR3 is TGTGCCAGCAGTGAACGGGGGGCAGGGAACACTGAAGCTTTCTTT.